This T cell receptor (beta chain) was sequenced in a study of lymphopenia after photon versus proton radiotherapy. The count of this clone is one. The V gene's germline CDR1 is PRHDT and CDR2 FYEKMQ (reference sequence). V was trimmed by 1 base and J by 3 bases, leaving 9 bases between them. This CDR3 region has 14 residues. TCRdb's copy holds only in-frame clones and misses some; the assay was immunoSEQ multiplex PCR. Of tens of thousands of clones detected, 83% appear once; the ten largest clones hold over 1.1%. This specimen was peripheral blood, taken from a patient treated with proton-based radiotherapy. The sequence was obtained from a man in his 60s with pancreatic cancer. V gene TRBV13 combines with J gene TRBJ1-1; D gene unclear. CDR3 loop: CASSLVGWDTEAFF. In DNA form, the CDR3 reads TGTGCCAGCAGCTTAGTTGGGTGGGACACTGAAGCTTTCTTT.